This T cell receptor (beta chain) was captured in a study of blood T cell repertoires in COVID-19 (dated by TCRdb to the early 2020s). Describing the broader study: Samples from collaborators originated in the United States, Italy and Spain and spanned both the acute and convalescent phases of COVID-19. The prospective study material was composed of cDNA or gDNA derived from T cells, B-cell-depleted T cells, or PBMCs. Subjects who had been exposed to COVID-19, were actively infected with it, or had recovered from it provided the deeply sampled blood TCRbeta repertoires that made up the dataset. The repertoires were released in a freely available public database intended as a resource for research on the immune response to SARS-CoV-2. Samples came from the ongoing ImmuneRACE study (first 160 participants) plus 1,254 subjects from 6 global collaborators. A de-identified subject ID, COVID-19 status, age in years and sex were almost always included in the sample metadata. Where HLA class I and class II types were available, the types were taken from metadata supplied by the sample provider, not from assay-based typing. Broad study findings and their caveats: How much clinical and demographic metadata was included differed by source and by participant, and the metadata was provided uncurated.

In the case of this clone: Its antigen remains unidentified. Base qualities are missing; no much larger clone stands one base away.

The collaborating institutions used their own protocols to collect whole blood in K2EDTA tubes. Collaborator samples were shipped for TCRbeta analysis as frozen whole blood, isolated PBMCs, or DNA extracted from either sample type. The immunoSEQ Assay, a bias-controlled multiplex PCR, was used to amplify TCRbeta CDR3 regions from genomic DNA. The original methods were these. The number of nucleated cells in each sample was estimated by amplification of reference gene primers within the assay. To quantify the absolute abundance of each unique TCRbeta CDR3 rearrangement, sequence reads were collapsed and filtered. For each sample, productive Simpson clonality was calculated as the square root of Simpson's diversity index across productive rearrangements. Here the immuneACCESS table is served through TCRdb, limited to in-frame sequences with V and J called. Missing clones are a known gap in these copies; in checked studies unresolved V genes cover under half, and the rest lacks a known reason. That table is the source of V, J and clone size, and D and trimming were worked out from the DNA. The sample contains around 100,000 clones, 82% of them found a single time. The top ten clones comprise approximately 7.9% of the sample.

The clonotype originates from a man aged 65-85 years with acute or convalescent COVID-19. Sample: peripheral blood.

The CDR3 loop reads CASRSGGVKGNEQFF. The bases read TGTGCCAGCAGGTCCGGGGGGGTAAAAGGCAATGAGCAGTTCTTC. The chain uses TRBV28 and TRBJ2-1; 8 central nucleotides agree with TRBD2. The germline V and J ends show losses of 6 bases and 6 bases respectively, and no gene match explains 10 bases of the junction. CDR1 and CDR2 (MDHEN, SYDVKM) derive from the germline V gene. Inclusive of the bounding cysteine and phenylalanine, the CDR3 is 15 residues long. CDR3 DNA only is kept here, 45 bases in frame from base 1.